The 17 T cell receptor beta chains below were found in one sample sequenced in a study of T cell repertoires in cytomegalovirus infection. TCRdb reprocessed the reads via MiXCR and lists one record per CDR3 protein. The repertoire includes approximately 700,000 distinct CDR3 sequences, 35% to 45% of them detected once, and around 2.8% sits in the top ten. The sequenced sample consisted of PBMCs. The source of these receptors is a human donor in good health (CMV status not recorded). Some clones in this sample may be carry-over from other donors' samples.

CDR3 residues: CASSFTGGAHYGYTF. For the CDR3, the DNA is TGTGCCAGCAGCTTTACAGGGGGCGCGCACTATGGCTACACCTTC. V and J are TRBV7-2 and TRBJ1-2; TRBD1 matches at 9 bases. CDR1 SGHTA and CDR2 FQGNSA come from the germline V gene. Trimming cost V 3 bases and J 3 bases; bases outside gene matches: 5. This CDR3 contains 15 residues. The full variable domain, completed using reference TRBV7-2 and TRBJ1-2, is GAGVSQSPSNKVTEKGKDVELRCDPISGHTALYWYRQSLGQGLEFLIYFQGNSAPDKSGLPSDRFSAERTGGSVSTLTIQRTQQEDSAVYLCASSFTGGAHYGYTFGSGTRLTVV.

The chain carries TRBV20-1 and TRBJ2-1, with D maybe TRBD1 (6 bases). V was pared by 5 bases and J by 6 bases, with 20 bases between. Germline CDR1 and CDR2: DFQATT and SNEGSKA (reference sequence). The CDR3 has 15 amino acids. The CDR3 protein is CSAVPTGQRRNEQFF. Written as DNA, the CDR3 is TGCAGTGCTGTGCCTACAGGGCAGCGGCGCAATGAGCAGTTCTTC.

This clonotype was detected only a few times. The CDR3 loop reads CASSLVGGDKYNEQFF. The DNA of the CDR3 is TGTGCCAGCAGCTTAGTTGGCGGGGATAAATACAATGAGCAGTTCTTC. The rearrangement uses TRBV7-2 and TRBJ2-1; maybe TRBD2 (6 bases). The germline V and J ends were trimmed by 1 base and 4 bases, with 14 bases remaining between them. CDR1 is SGHTA and CDR2 is FQGNSA in the germline V gene. This CDR3 has 16 residues.

The chain combines TRBV30 with TRBJ2-6; D gene ambiguous. Per germline, CDR1 GTSNPN and CDR2 SVGIG (reference sequence). V dropped 2 bases and J dropped 1 base, with 0 bases sitting between them. The CDR3 has 12 amino acids. The CDR3 nucleotides are TGTGCCTGGAGTTCTGGGGCCAACGTCCTGACTTTC. It encodes CAWSSGANVLTF. The full variable domain, rest sourced from reference TRBV30 and TRBJ2-6, is SQTIHQWPATLVQPVGSPLSLECTVEGTSNPNLYWYRQAAGRGLQLLFYSVGIGQISSEVPQNLSASRPQDRQFILSSKKLLLSDSGFYLCAWSSGANVLTFGAGSRLTVL.

This chain connects TRBV20-1 to TRBJ2-3, with D perhaps matching TRBD1 (6 bases). The V end was cut by 5 bases, the J end by 1 base, with 13 bases between. CDR3 length equals 14 residues. Germline assignment: CDR1 DFQATT and CDR2 SNEGSKA (reference sequence). The CDR3 sequence is CSASLDSRTDTQYF. The CDR3 DNA reads TGCAGTGCTTCCCTGGACAGCCGCACAGATACGCAGTATTTT.

The gene calls are TRBV7-9 and TRBJ2-2; D is uncertain. The CDR3 is 15 amino acids. CDR1 SEHNR and CDR2 FQNEAQ come from the germline V gene (reference sequence). Trimming pared 8 bases from V and 2 bases from J, leaving 15 bases between. The CDR3 region has the DNA TGTGCCAGCTGCCCCCCTTATGGAAACACCGGGGAGCTGTTTTTT. It yields the protein CASCPPYGNTGELFF.

This clonotype was seen only a few times. The gene calls are TRBV10-3 and TRBJ2-1; no definite D call. The CDR3 totals 12 residues. CDR1 is ENHRY, CDR2 SYGVKD, per germline. The V end lost 0 bases, the J end lost 10 bases, and 7 bases lay between the germline ends. The CDR3 DNA follows: TGTGCCATCAGTGAGTCGAAACAGGAGCAGTTCTTC. Translating gives CAISESKQEQFF.

This clonotype was seen at least ten times. The chain carries TRBV7-8 and TRBJ2-7; possible D gene TRBD2, 6 bases. This CDR3 has 16 amino acids. CDR1 is SGHVS and CDR2 is FQNEAQ in the germline V gene. The V gene lost 1 base and the J gene lost 2 bases, with 15 bases spanning the gap. The CDR3 sequence: CASSLVTGTHTYEQYF. The DNA for the CDR3 is TGTGCCAGCAGCTTAGTAACGGGGACTCATACCTACGAGCAGTACTTC.

The gene calls are TRBV28 and TRBJ1-2, with 9 bases matching TRBD1. With V trimmed by 4 bases and J by 4 bases, 4 bases remained unmatched. The V gene's germline CDR1 is MDHEN and CDR2 SYDVKM. The CDR3 length is 14 residues. The CDR3 coding sequence is TGTGCCAGCAGTTCACAGGGGGCGGGCTATGGCTACACCTTC. Protein product: CASSSQGAGYGYTF.

This clonotype was observed many times. The V and J genes are TRBV11-2 and TRBJ2-4; D tentatively fits TRBD1 or TRBD2 (6 bases each). Per germline, CDR1 SGHAT and CDR2 FQNNGV. V lost 3 bases and J 4 bases, leaving 16 bases between the germline ends. This CDR3 comprises 16 residues. CDR3 sequence: CASSFVFGGTKNIQYF. CDR3 nucleotides: TGTGCCAGCAGCTTTGTTTTTGGGGGGACAAAAAACATTCAGTACTTC.

The chain combines TRBV11-2 with TRBJ2-5, with 7 bases lining up with TRBD2. Germline loops: CDR1 SGHAT, CDR2 FQNNGV. The CDR3 has 16 amino acids. With 5 bases clipped from V and 1 base from J, the junction kept 10 bases outside the gene matches. The CDR3 here is CASSRRAGGGQETQYF. The CDR3 coding sequence is TGTGCCAGCAGCCGCAGGGCGGGCGGGGGCCAAGAGACCCAGTACTTC.

There are many counts of this clonotype. The rearrangement links TRBV7-8 to TRBJ1-1; 7 nucleotides align to TRBD1. With 0 bases clipped from V and 1 base from J, the junction kept 5 bases outside the gene matches. The germline CDR1 and CDR2 sequences are SGHVS and FQNEAQ. CDR3 size: 16 residues. In DNA form, the CDR3 reads TGTGCCAGCAGCTTAGCCCCGACAGGGCGGAACACTGAAGCTTTCTTT. It is translated as CASSLAPTGRNTEAFF.

This sequence joins TRBV20-1 and TRBJ1-1; the D gene is possibly TRBD1 (6 bases). The CDR3 totals 13 residues. Deletions cut 5 bases from V and 1 base from J, with 11 bases between. Germline CDR1 is DFQATT and CDR2 is SNEGSKA (reference sequence). The CDR3 region is CSAAGAANTEAFF. In nucleotides, the CDR3 is TGCAGTGCTGCAGGGGCGGCGAACACTGAAGCTTTCTTT.

The table lists this clonotype with a count of one. The chain recombines TRBV19 with TRBJ2-1; 12 nucleotides align to TRBD2. The germline V gene has CDR1 LNHDA and CDR2 SQIVND (reference sequence). J lost 3 bases, V lost 7 bases, and 4 bases had no gene match. There are 15 residues in the CDR3. CDR3 sequence: CASTWTSGVYNEQFF. The CDR3 DNA is TGTGCCAGTACCTGGACTAGCGGGGTCTACAATGAGCAGTTCTTC.

CDR3 sequence (DNA): TGTGCCAGCACCCCCCTAAGTTTAGAGACCCAGTACTTC. Protein: CASTPLSLETQYF. The chain couples TRBV28 to TRBJ2-5; no clear D. The germline V gene encodes CDR1 MDHEN and CDR2 SYDVKM. V was shortened by 7 bases and J by 4 bases, with 13 bases between the two germline ends. This CDR3 spans 13 amino acids.

This clonotype was seen repeatedly, ten times or more. The V call is TRBV6-1, the J call TRBJ1-5; the match to TRBD1 covers 10 bases. CDR1 and CDR2 from the germline V gene are MNHNS and SASEGT. Trimming removed 1 base from V and 5 bases from J; junction bases left unmatched: 5. The CDR3 extends over 16 amino acids. CDR3 region: CASSEGQGQGHQPQHF. Written as DNA, the CDR3 is TGTGCCAGCAGTGAAGGGCAGGGACAGGGGCATCAGCCCCAGCATTTT.

This clonotype was observed a few times. V is TRBV7-2 and J is TRBJ2-1, with 11 bases identical to TRBD2. V trimming: 2 bases; J trimming: 6 bases; junction bases outside the gene matches: 6. CDR1 is SGHTA, CDR2 FQGNSA, per germline. The CDR3 has 16 amino acids. Here the CDR3 DNA reads TGTGCCAGCAGCTTATTGCCTAGCGGGAGGCTCAATGAGCAGTTCTTC. The encoded protein is CASSLLPSGRLNEQFF. Filled out from reference TRBV7-2 and TRBJ2-1, the complete variable domain reads GAGVSQSPSNKVTEKGKDVELRCDPISGHTALYWYRQSLGQGLEFLIYFQGNSAPDKSGLPSDRFSAERTGGSVSTLTIQRTQQEDSAVYLCASSLLPSGRLNEQFFGPGTRLTVL.